These 28 T cell receptor beta chains were all obtained from the same sample, sequenced in a study of shared clonotypes between healthy human individuals. Profiled with immunoSEQ multiplex PCR; TCRdb holds only in-frame clones, not every one. Here the sample spans about 590,000 clones, 95% to 96% being singletons. The naive CD8 population came from CD45RO-negative cells selected for CCR7, without terminally differentiated effector memory CD45RA+ cells. Material: naive CD8+ T cells sorted from blood. These TCRs come from a woman aged 25 to 39 in good health.

The chain has TRBV6-1 and TRBJ1-5; TRBD1 matches at 8 bases. Germline values: CDR1 MNHNS, CDR2 SASEGT. The CDR3 is made up of 15 amino acids. V dropped 6 bases and J dropped 3; count of bases not matched to a gene: 7. CDR3 sequence: CASRGETGANQPQHF. In nucleotides, the CDR3 is TGTGCCAGCAGGGGGGAGACAGGGGCCAATCAGCCCCAGCATTTT.

The chain's CDR3 is CASSLSTTGELFF. CDR3 sequence (DNA): TGTGCCAGCAGTTTATCAACCACCGGGGAGCTGTTTTTT. This chain links TRBV27 with TRBJ2-2; the D is unclear. CDR1 and CDR2 from the germline V gene are MNHEY and SMNVEV (reference sequence). This CDR3 comprises 13 residues. With 0 bases removed from V and 4 bases from J, the gap between germline ends came to 3 bases.

The chain is built from TRBV28 and TRBJ2-4, with 8 positions matching TRBD2. This CDR3 is built from 16 residues. Trimming cost V 7 bases and J 8 bases; bases outside gene matches: 16. In germline, CDR1 is MDHEN, CDR2 SYDVKM. CDR3 nucleotides: TGTGCCAGCACGTTCGCACGGGAGGGCCGTCCCGACATTCAGTACTTC. Its protein is CASTFAREGRPDIQYF. Supplemented by reference TRBV28 and TRBJ2-4, the full variable domain reads DVKVTQSSRYLVKRTGEKVFLECVQDMDHENMFWYRQDPGLGLRLIYFSYDVKMKEKGDIPEGYSVSREKKERFSLILESASTNQTSMYLCASTFAREGRPDIQYFGAGTRLSVL.

V is TRBV5-1 and J is TRBJ2-7, with 10 bases aligning to TRBD1. With V trimmed by 7 bases and J by 3 bases, 7 bases remained unmatched. The germline V gene has CDR1 SGHRS and CDR2 YFSETQ. The CDR3 extends over 14 amino acids. CDR3 amino acids: CASQDRDRGYEQYF. The CDR3 bases are TGCGCCAGCCAAGACAGGGACAGGGGCTACGAGCAGTACTTC.

The chain links TRBV6-6 to TRBJ1-1; 7 bases map to TRBD1. Germline CDR1 reads MNHNY; CDR2 reads SVGAGI (reference sequence). V was clipped by 1 base and J by 5 bases; unmatched bases: 4. The CDR3 spans 14 residues. This CDR3 is CASSYLDRTTEAFF. The CDR3 bases are TGTGCCAGCAGTTACTTGGACAGGACAACTGAAGCTTTCTTT.

The J gene is TRBJ2-5, the V gene TRBV5-5, with D possibly called TRBD1 or TRBD2 (5 bases each). Trimming left V 0 bases short and J 3 bases short, with 6 bases between. The CDR3 sequence is 13 residues long. In germline, CDR1 is SGHKS, CDR2 YYEKEE (reference sequence). The CDR3 DNA reads as TGTGCCAGCAGCTTGGTGGGGGAAGAGACCCAGTACTTC. It yields the protein CASSLVGEETQYF.

The chain recombines TRBV28 with TRBJ2-4, with a possible D match to TRBD2 (6 bases). Germline CDR1 and CDR2: MDHEN and SYDVKM. V lost 10 bases and J lost 3, with 16 bases in between. The CDR3 is 14 residues long. CDR3 nucleotide sequence: TGTGCCACCACTAGCAGGGTTGTCAAAAACATTCAGTACTTC. Translated, it gives CATTSRVVKNIQYF.

The CDR3 DNA reads TGTGCCACCAGCAGCGAACAAGGATTAGCGATGAGGGAGCAGTACTTC. As protein: CATSSEQGLAMREQYF. V usage is TRBV15 and J usage is TRBJ2-7, with a possible D match to TRBD2 (5 bases). The V end lost 3 bases, the J end lost 7 bases, and 22 bases lay between the germline ends. The CDR3 consists of 16 residues. Germline CDR1 and CDR2: LNHNV and YYDKDF (reference sequence).

The chain recombines TRBV5-1 with TRBJ2-5, with TRBD1 matching 10 bases. The CDR3 runs to 15 residues. Germline V CDR1 and CDR2: SGHRS, YFSETQ. The ends lost 5 bases at V and 4 bases at J; junction bases unmatched: 8. DNA of the CDR3: TGCGCCAGCAGAGACCTGGACAGGGGGGTAGAGACCCAGTACTTC. Translation gives CASRDLDRGVETQYF.

The chain combines TRBV14 with TRBJ1-2; maybe TRBD1 (6 bases). This CDR3 region has 12 residues. Germline CDR1 reads SGHDN; CDR2 reads FVKESK. V gave up 1 base and J gave up 13 bases, with 13 bases separating them. The CDR3 DNA reads as TGTGCCAGCAGCCAAGGACAGGCCTATGCCACCTTC. The encoded protein is CASSQGQAYATF. Variable domain in full (rest from reference TRBV14 and TRBJ1-2): EAGVTQFPSHSVIEKGQTVTLRCDPISGHDNLYWYRRVMGKEIKFLLHFVKESKQDESGMPNNRFLAERTGGTYSTLKVQPAELEDSGVYFCASSQGQAYATFGSGTRLTVV.

The chain employs TRBV9 and TRBJ2-7; D may be TRBD1 or TRBD2 (5 bases each). The V end was cut by 5 bases, the J end by 4 bases, with 22 bases between. The germline V gene has CDR1 SGDLS and CDR2 YYNGEE. The length of the CDR3 is 16 residues. CDR3 DNA sequence: TGTGCCAGCAGTCCCTCCGGGGAAGGGGCTTATTACGAGCAGTACTTC. Translated: CASSPSGEGAYYEQYF.

V gene TRBV27 combines with J gene TRBJ2-3; 12 bases match TRBD2. The germline V gene encodes CDR1 MNHEY and CDR2 SMNVEV (reference sequence). This CDR3 has 15 residues. V shed 4 bases, J shed 4 bases, and the junction held 3 bases outside the gene matches. In nucleotides, the CDR3 is TGTGCCAGCAGTTCCGGGACTAGCGGGTCAGATACGCAGTATTTT. It specifies CASSSGTSGSDTQYF.

The J gene is TRBJ1-3, the V gene TRBV7-9; 7 bases line up with TRBD1. The V segment lost 3 bases and the J segment 0 bases; nucleotides outside the gene matches: 14. Germline V CDR1 and CDR2: SEHNR, FQNEAQ (reference sequence). The length of the CDR3 is 19 residues. CDR3 in amino acids: CASSFFPNRGPFSGNTIYF. CDR3 bases: TGTGCCAGCAGCTTTTTTCCGAACAGGGGCCCTTTCTCTGGAAACACCATATATTTT.

The J gene is TRBJ2-7, the V gene TRBV7-6; D assignment may be TRBD1 or TRBD2 (5 bases each). V lost 2 bases and J lost 4, with 18 bases in between. This CDR3 is 16 amino acids long. CDR1 is SGHVS and CDR2 is FNYEAQ in the germline V gene. The CDR3 loop reads CASSLQEATEGYEQYF. The CDR3 DNA is TGTGCCAGCAGCTTACAAGAGGCTACCGAGGGGTACGAGCAGTACTTC.

The chain couples TRBV27 to TRBJ2-5; 8 bases line up with TRBD1. TRBJ2-7 matches the DNA end more closely, so the J call is doubtful. The germline V gene encodes CDR1 MNHEY and CDR2 SMNVEV (reference sequence). This CDR3 contains 14 residues. Written as DNA, the CDR3 is TGTGCCAGCAGGGCAGGGGGCGACTCCTACGAGCAGTACTTC. Amino acid sequence: CASRAGGDSYEQYF.

The rearrangement uses TRBV13 and TRBJ2-1, with 11 positions matching TRBD2. The length of the CDR3 is 15 residues. Germline V gene data show CDR1 as PRHDT and CDR2 as FYEKMQ (reference sequence). After removal of 7 bases from V and 6 bases from J, the junction contained 8 bases not matched to a gene. The CDR3 DNA is TGTGCCAGCACCTTCAGACTAGCGGGACGCAATGAGCAGTTCTTC. Protein: CASTFRLAGRNEQFF.

The chain is built from TRBV28 and TRBJ1-1; the D is unclear. Germline CDR1 and CDR2: MDHEN and SYDVKM. The CDR3 has 12 residues. V lost 2 bases and J 4 bases, leaving 5 bases between the germline ends. CDR3 nucleotide sequence: TGTGCCAGCAGTTTACCGGGCACTGAAGCTTTCTTT. As protein: CASSLPGTEAFF.

The V gene is TRBV7-9, the J gene TRBJ2-1; D is undetermined. V was shortened by 3 bases and J by 10 bases, with 10 bases between the two germline ends. The CDR3 has 12 residues. Germline V gene data show CDR1 as SEHNR and CDR2 as FQNEAQ (reference sequence). This chain's CDR3 is CASSLGLTEQFF. CDR3 coding DNA: TGTGCCAGCAGCTTGGGCCTTACGGAGCAGTTCTTC.

The chain carries TRBV11-3 and TRBJ2-2; weak D call: TRBD2 (6 bases). Per the germline V gene, CDR1 is SGHNT and CDR2 is YENEEA. The CDR3 runs to 17 residues. Trimming pared 5 bases from V and 1 base from J, leaving 17 bases between. Here the CDR3 reads CASSRNPSVKNTGELFF. Written as DNA, the CDR3 is TGTGCCAGCAGCCGCAACCCTAGCGTAAAGAACACCGGGGAGCTGTTTTTT.

Remarks on this clone: This same CDR3 is encoded by further DNA sequences in the sample. The V call is TRBV27, the J call TRBJ1-5; D perhaps matches TRBD1 (5 bases). With 4 bases removed from V and 0 bases from J, the gap between germline ends came to 10 bases. Germline CDR1 MNHEY, CDR2 SMNVEV (reference sequence). The CDR3 extends over 15 amino acids. The chain's CDR3 is CASSSRGYSNQPQHF. DNA for the CDR3: TGTGCCAGCAGTTCGCGGGGGTATAGCAATCAGCCCCAGCATTTT.

The chain is built from TRBV28 and TRBJ2-3; no reliable D call. Germline V gene sequence: CDR1 MDHEN, CDR2 SYDVKM. V was trimmed by 3 bases and J by 6 bases, leaving 13 bases between them. This CDR3 has 14 amino acids. As DNA, the CDR3 is TGTGCCAGCAGTTTCCCTCGAATCAGGGATACGCAGTATTTT. It translates to CASSFPRIRDTQYF.

The chain joins TRBV19 to TRBJ2-1; 10 bases fit TRBD2. The germline V gene encodes CDR1 LNHDA and CDR2 SQIVND (reference sequence). The V and J ends lost 5 bases and 4 bases, in that order; junction bases with no gene match: 5. This CDR3 is 15 amino acids long. The CDR3 nucleotides read TGTGCCAGTAGTTCTGGACTAGCGGATTACAATGAGCAGTTCTTC. This encodes CASSSGLADYNEQFF.

The chain joins TRBV20-1 to TRBJ1-2; D not resolved. Per germline, CDR1 DFQATT and CDR2 SNEGSKA (reference sequence). The CDR3 loop spans 10 amino acids. Trimming removed 4 bases from V and 6 bases from J, with 6 bases in between. CDR3 in DNA: TGCAGTGCTATAGATGATGGCTACACCTTC. Amino acid sequence: CSAIDDGYTF.

This sequence joins TRBV28 and TRBJ1-1, with a tentative D call TRBD1 (6 bases). Deletions cut 1 base from V and 2 bases from J, with 11 bases between. This CDR3 has 15 amino acids. Germline CDR1 reads MDHEN; CDR2 reads SYDVKM. CDR3 coding DNA: TGTGCCAGCAGTTTATCGGCACAGGGCAACACTGAAGCTTTCTTT. As protein: CASSLSAQGNTEAFF.

The gene calls are TRBV11-2 and TRBJ1-1, with D tentatively TRBD1 (6 bases). From germline, CDR1 is SGHAT and CDR2 FQNNGV. Trimming stripped 1 base from V and 1 base from J, with 19 bases between. The length of the CDR3 is 18 residues. CDR3 protein: CASSLARGAGRPNTEAFF. The CDR3 DNA sequence: TGTGCCAGCAGCTTAGCGAGGGGGGCAGGGAGGCCGAACACTGAAGCTTTCTTT. Filled out from reference TRBV11-2 and TRBJ1-1, the complete variable domain reads EAGVAQSPRYKIIEKRQSVAFWCNPISGHATLYWYQQILGQGPKLLIQFQNNGVVDDSQLPKDRFSAERLKGVDSTLKIQPAKLEDSAVYLCASSLARGAGRPNTEAFFGQGTRLTVV.

The V and J genes are TRBV30 and TRBJ1-1; 8 positions match TRBD1. V gave up 2 bases and J gave up 4 bases; unmatched junction bases: 3. Germline-derived CDR1 and CDR2 are GTSNPN and SVGIG (reference sequence). The CDR3 is made up of 13 amino acids. The DNA of the CDR3 is TGTGCCTGGAGTTGGACAGGGAGCACTGAAGCTTTCTTT. As protein: CAWSWTGSTEAFF.

This clone has just one count. This chain connects TRBV5-5 to TRBJ1-1; 8 bases align to TRBD1. Germline V gives CDR1 SGHKS, CDR2 YYEKEE (reference sequence). The CDR3 covers 14 residues. V lost 4 bases, J lost 4 bases, and 6 bases stayed unmatched. As DNA, the CDR3 is TGTGCCAGCAGCACGGACAGGGTGGGCACTGAAGCTTTCTTT. Translated, it gives CASSTDRVGTEAFF.

This clone was counted once. CDR3 sequence: CASQRGGSYEQYF. CDR3 sequence (DNA): TGTGCCAGCCAACGGGGTGGCTCCTACGAGCAGTACTTC. V usage is TRBV28 and J usage is TRBJ2-7; the D gene is possibly TRBD2 (5 bases). Germline assignment: CDR1 MDHEN and CDR2 SYDVKM. The CDR3 has 13 residues. V was pared by 8 bases and J by 0 bases, with 11 bases between.